This T cell receptor (beta chain) was identified in a study of cytomegalovirus exposure and HLA in healthy donors. Use of 60 Vbeta and 13 Jbeta primers characterized the PCR. The protocol was immunoSEQ multiplex PCR, while the TCRdb copy is restricted to in-frame clones and leaves out a portion. The table has 100,000 to 150,000 clones, around 74% seen once; the top ten hold over 5%. The sequenced sample was PBMCs. The sequence derives from a man aged 35-49 years in good health and CMV-seropositive.

CDR3 in amino acids: CASSPNLNTEAFF. CDR3 DNA sequence: TGTGCCAGCAGCCCTAATCTAAACACTGAAGCTTTCTTT. This chain uses TRBV7-7 with TRBJ1-1; D not resolved. There are 13 residues in the CDR3. Trimming took off 5 bases at V and 2 bases at J, with 9 bases between the two ends. Germline CDR1 reads SSHAT; CDR2 reads FNYEAQ (reference sequence). Combining the CDR3 with reference TRBV7-7 and TRBJ1-1 gives the whole variable domain GAGVSQSPRYKVTKRGQDVTLRCDPISSHATLYWYQQALGQGPEFLTYFNYEAQPDKSGLPSDRFSAERPEGSISTLTIQRTEQRDSAMYRCASSPNLNTEAFFGQGTRLTVV.